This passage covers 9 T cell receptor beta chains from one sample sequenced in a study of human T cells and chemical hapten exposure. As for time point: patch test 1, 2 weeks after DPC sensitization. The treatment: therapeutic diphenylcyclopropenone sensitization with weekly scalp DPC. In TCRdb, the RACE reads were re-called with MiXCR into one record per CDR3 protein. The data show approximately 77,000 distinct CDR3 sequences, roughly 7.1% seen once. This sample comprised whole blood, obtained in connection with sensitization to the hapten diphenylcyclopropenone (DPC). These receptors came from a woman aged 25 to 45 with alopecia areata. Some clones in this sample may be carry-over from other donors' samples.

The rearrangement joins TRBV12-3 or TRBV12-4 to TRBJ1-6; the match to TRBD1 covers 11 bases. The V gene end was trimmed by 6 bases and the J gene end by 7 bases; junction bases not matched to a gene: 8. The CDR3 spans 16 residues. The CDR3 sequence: CASSPTGQGANSPLHF. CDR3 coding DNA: TGTGCCAGCAGCCCCACCGGACAGGGGGCCAATTCACCCCTCCACTTT.

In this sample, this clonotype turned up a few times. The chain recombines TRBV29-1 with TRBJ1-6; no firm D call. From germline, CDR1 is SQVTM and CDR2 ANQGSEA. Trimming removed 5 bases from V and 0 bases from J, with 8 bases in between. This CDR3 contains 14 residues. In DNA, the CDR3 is TGCAGCGTTAAAAAAGTCTCCTATAATTCACCCCTCCACTTT. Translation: CSVKKVSYNSPLHF.

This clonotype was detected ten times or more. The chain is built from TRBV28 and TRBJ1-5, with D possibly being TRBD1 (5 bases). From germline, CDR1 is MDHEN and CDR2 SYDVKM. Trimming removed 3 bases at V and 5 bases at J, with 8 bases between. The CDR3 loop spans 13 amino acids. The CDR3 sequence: CASSLVGDQPQHF. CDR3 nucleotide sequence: TGTGCCAGCAGTTTGGTGGGGGATCAGCCCCAGCATTTT.

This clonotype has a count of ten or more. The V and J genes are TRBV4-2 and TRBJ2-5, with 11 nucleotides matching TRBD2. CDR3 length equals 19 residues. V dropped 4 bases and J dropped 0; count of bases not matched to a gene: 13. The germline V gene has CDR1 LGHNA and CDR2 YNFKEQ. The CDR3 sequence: CASSPYGVAGGENQETQYF. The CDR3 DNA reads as TGTGCCAGCAGCCCCTACGGCGTAGCGGGGGGGGAAAACCAAGAGACCCAGTACTTC.

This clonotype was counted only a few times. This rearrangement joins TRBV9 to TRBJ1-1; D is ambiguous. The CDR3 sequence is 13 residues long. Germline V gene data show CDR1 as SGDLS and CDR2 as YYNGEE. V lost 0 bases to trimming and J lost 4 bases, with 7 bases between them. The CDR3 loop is CASSVGITTEAFF. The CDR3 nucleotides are TGTGCCAGCAGCGTAGGGATTACCACTGAAGCTTTCTTT.

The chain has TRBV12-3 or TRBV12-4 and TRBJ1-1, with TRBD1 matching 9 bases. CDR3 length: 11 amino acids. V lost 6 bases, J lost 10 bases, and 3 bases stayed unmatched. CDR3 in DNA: TGTGCCAGCAGGAGGACAGGGGCAGCTTTCTTT. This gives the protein CASRRTGAAFF.

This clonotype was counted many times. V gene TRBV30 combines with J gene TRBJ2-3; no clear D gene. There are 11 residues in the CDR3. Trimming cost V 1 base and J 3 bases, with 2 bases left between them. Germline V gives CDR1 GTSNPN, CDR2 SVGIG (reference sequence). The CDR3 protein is CAWSATDTQYF. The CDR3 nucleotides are TGTGCCTGGAGTGCAACAGATACGCAGTATTTT.

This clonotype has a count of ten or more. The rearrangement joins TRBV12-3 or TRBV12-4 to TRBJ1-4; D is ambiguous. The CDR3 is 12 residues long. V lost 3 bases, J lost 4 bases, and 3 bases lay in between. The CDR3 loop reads CASSFDNEKLFF. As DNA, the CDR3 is TGTGCCAGCAGTTTCGATAATGAAAAACTGTTTTTT.

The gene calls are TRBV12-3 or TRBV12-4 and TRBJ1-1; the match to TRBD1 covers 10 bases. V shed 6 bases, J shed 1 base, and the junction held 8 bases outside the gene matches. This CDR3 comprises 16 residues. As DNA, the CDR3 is TGTGCCAGCAGCTCCGGGACAGGGGTACCGAACACTGAAGCTTTCTTT. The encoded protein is CASSSGTGVPNTEAFF.